This note documents a single T cell receptor beta chain sequence. The sample originates from a study of blood T cell repertoires in COVID-19. Here immunoSEQ multiplex PCR was the method, and the copy in TCRdb shows in-frame clones only, minus some. Here the sample spans 200,000 to 300,000 clones, roughly 80% being singletons. The TCR originated in a woman aged 40 to 49 who had been exposed to COVID-19. The sample comprised PBMCs or T cells enriched from blood (not recorded which).

The CDR3 sequence: CASRTSGTGTYEQYF. The CDR3, as DNA: TGTGCCAGCAGGACCTCCGGGACAGGGACCTACGAGCAGTACTTC. The gene calls are TRBV28 and TRBJ2-7; 9 bases line up with TRBD1. J lost 2 bases, V lost 6 bases, and 8 bases had no gene match. CDR1 and CDR2 from the germline V gene are MDHEN and SYDVKM. The CDR3 consists of 15 residues.